This T cell receptor (beta chain) was obtained from a study of control samples from healthy donors and cancer patients. This CDR3 spans 12 amino acids. V dropped 2 bases and J dropped 9 bases, with 10 bases sitting between them. Per the germline V gene, CDR1 is MDHEN and CDR2 is SYDVKM. The sample holds one count of this clone. Libraries were prepared by immunoSEQ multiplex PCR; TCRdb keeps only in-frame clonotypes and omits some of them. The table has about 160,000 clones, 96% seen once; the top ten hold about 0.94%. The sequence came from a woman aged 25 to 45 in good health. Sequenced: blood. J is TRBJ1-1 and V is TRBV28; D uncertain. The DNA of the CDR3 is TGTGCCAGCAGTTTAGGGGAGGAAAAAGCTTTCTTT. It yields the protein CASSLGEEKAFF.